Shown below are 3 T cell receptor beta chains from a single sample sequenced in a study of blood T cells in healthy people across ages. Primers used in a second PCR of about 7 to 12 cycles were a sample-barcoded 5' primer and a J-beta primer mix. TCRdb re-analysed the 5' RACE reads in MiXCR, keeping a single row per CDR3 protein. The table lists around 1,000,000 distinct CDR3 sequences, around two fifths of them singletons. Sample: blood. These receptors all come from a man aged 18 to 30 in good health.

V and J are TRBV4-3 and TRBJ2-4; a possible D gene is TRBD1 (5 bases). The CDR3 contains 16 residues. In germline, CDR1 is LGHNA, CDR2 YSLEER. Trimming removed 1 base at V and 0 bases at J, with 10 bases between. The CDR3 coding sequence is TGCGCCAGCAGCCAAGGTCGACAGCTAGCCAAAAACATTCAGTACTTC. Translating gives CASSQGRQLAKNIQYF.

J is TRBJ1-3 and V is TRBV7-9; D call uncertain. Germline V lookup: CDR1 SEHNR, CDR2 FQNEAQ (reference sequence). The CDR3 totals 12 residues. V was clipped by 5 bases and J by 3 bases, with 5 bases between them. The CDR3 bases are TGTGCCAGCAGCACCTATGGAAACACCATATATTTT. This gives the protein CASSTYGNTIYF.

This clonotype was detected a few times. V is TRBV4-1 and J is TRBJ1-5; D uncertain. The CDR3 consists of 17 residues. Trimming pared 0 bases from V and 0 bases from J, leaving 12 bases between. CDR1 is MGHRA and CDR2 is YSYEKL in the germline V gene. The CDR3 bases are TGCGCCAGCAGCCAAGAACCCGGGCAGATTAGCAATCAGCCCCAGCATTTT. It is translated as CASSQEPGQISNQPQHF.